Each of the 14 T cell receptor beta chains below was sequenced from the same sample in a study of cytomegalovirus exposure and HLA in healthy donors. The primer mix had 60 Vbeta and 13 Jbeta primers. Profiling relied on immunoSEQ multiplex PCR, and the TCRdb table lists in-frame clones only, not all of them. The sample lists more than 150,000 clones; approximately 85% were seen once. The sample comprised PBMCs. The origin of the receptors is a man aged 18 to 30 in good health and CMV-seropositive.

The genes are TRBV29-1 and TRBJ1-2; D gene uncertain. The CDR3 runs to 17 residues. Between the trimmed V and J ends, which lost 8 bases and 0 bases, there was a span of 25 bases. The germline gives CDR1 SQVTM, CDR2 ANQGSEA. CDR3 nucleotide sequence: TGCAGCTCCCTGGGCATCTCACCTACCCTTACTAACTATGGCTACACCTTC. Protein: CSSLGISPTLTNYGYTF.

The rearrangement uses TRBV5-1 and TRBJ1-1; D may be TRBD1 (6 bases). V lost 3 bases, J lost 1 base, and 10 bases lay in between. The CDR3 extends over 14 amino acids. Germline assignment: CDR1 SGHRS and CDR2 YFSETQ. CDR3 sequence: CASSWGGQNTEAFF. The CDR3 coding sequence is TGCGCCAGCAGCTGGGGGGGACAGAACACTGAAGCTTTCTTT.

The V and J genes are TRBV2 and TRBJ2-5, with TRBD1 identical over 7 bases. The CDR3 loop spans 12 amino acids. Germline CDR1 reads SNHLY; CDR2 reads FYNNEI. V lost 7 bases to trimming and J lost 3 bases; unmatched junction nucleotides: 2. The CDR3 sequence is CASNQGEETQYF. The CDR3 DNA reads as TGTGCCAGCAATCAGGGGGAAGAGACCCAGTACTTC.

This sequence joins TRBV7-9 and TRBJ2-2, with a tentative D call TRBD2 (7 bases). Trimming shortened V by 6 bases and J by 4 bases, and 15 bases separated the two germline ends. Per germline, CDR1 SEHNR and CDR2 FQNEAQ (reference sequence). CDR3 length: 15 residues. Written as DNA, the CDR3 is TGTGCCAGCAGACGGGGGGCGGGGACCACCGGGGAGCTGTTTTTT. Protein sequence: CASRRGAGTTGELFF.

CDR3 region: CASKLGGEEKLFF. As DNA, the CDR3 is TGTGCCAGTAAACTTGGAGGGGAGGAAAAACTGTTTTTT. The V and J genes are TRBV19 and TRBJ1-4; possible D gene TRBD1, 5 bases. This CDR3 is built from 13 residues. Germline V gives CDR1 LNHDA, CDR2 SQIVND (reference sequence). V lost 7 bases, J lost 8 bases, and 14 bases lay in between.

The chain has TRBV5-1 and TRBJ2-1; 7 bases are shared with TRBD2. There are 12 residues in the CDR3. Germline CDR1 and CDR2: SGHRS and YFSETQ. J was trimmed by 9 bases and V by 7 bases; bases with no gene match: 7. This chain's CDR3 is CASSRGEGEQFF. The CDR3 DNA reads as TGCGCCAGCTCTCGGGGGGAGGGTGAGCAGTTCTTC.

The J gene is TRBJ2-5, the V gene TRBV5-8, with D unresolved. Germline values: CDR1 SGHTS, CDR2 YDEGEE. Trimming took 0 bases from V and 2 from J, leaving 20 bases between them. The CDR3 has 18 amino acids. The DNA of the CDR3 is TGTGCCAGCAGCTTGGCCCTTATGAGTGCTGACTTACAAGAGACCCAGTACTTC. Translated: CASSLALMSADLQETQYF. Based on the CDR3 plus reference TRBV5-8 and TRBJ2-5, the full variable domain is EAGVTQSPTHLIKTRGQQATLRCSPISGHTSVYWYQQALGLGLQFLLWYDEGEERNRGNFPPRFSGRQFPNYSSELNVNALELEDSALYLCASSLALMSADLQETQYFGPGTRLLVL.

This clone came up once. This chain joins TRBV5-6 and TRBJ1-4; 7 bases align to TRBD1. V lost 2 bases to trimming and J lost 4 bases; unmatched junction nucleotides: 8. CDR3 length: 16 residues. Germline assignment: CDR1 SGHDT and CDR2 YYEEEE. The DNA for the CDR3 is TGTGCCAGCAGCTTACCCCGACAGGGAGGTAATGAAAAACTGTTTTTT. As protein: CASSLPRQGGNEKLFF.

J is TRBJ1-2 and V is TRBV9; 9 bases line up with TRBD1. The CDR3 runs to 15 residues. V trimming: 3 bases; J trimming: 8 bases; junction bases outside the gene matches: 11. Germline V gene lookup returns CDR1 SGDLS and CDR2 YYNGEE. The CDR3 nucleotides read TGTGCCAGCAGCGCCGTTTTGGGACAGGGATACGGCTACACCTTC. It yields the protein CASSAVLGQGYGYTF.

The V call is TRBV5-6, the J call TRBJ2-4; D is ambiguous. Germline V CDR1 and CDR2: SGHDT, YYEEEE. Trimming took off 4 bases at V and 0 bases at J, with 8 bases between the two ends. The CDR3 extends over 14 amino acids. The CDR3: CASSEILAKNIQYF. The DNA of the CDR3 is TGTGCCAGCAGCGAGATCCTAGCCAAAAACATTCAGTACTTC.

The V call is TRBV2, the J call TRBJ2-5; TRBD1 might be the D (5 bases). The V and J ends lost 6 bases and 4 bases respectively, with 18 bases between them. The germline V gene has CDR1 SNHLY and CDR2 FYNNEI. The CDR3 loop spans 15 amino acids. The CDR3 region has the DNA TGTGCCAGCAGATGGGGTCCAGGGCTAAGAGAGACCCAGTACTTC. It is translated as CASRWGPGLRETQYF.

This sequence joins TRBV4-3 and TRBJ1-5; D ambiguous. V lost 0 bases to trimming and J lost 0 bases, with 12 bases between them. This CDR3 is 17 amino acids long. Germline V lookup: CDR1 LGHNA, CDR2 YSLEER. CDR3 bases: TGCGCCAGCAGCCAAGATCTGGGCAGATATAGCAATCAGCCCCAGCATTTT. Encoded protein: CASSQDLGRYSNQPQHF.

The CDR3 is CASSPGGPKSYGYTF. CDR3 sequence (DNA): TGTGCCAGCAGTCCGGGAGGACCTAAGAGCTATGGCTACACCTTC. The chain recombines TRBV28 with TRBJ1-2; D ambiguous. Germline values: CDR1 MDHEN, CDR2 SYDVKM. The CDR3 is made up of 15 amino acids. V lost 5 bases and J 4 bases, leaving 17 bases between the germline ends.

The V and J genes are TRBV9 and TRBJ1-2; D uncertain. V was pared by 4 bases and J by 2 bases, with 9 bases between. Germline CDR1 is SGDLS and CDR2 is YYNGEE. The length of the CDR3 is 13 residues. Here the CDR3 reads CASSWAANYGYTF. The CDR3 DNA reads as TGTGCCAGCAGCTGGGCCGCGAACTATGGCTACACCTTC. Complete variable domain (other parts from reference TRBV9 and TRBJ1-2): DSGVTQTPKHLITATGQRVTLRCSPRSGDLSVYWYQQSLDQGLQFLIQYYNGEERAKGNILERFSAQQFPDLHSELNLSSLELGDSALYFCASSWAANYGYTFGSGTRLTVV.